This T cell receptor (beta chain) was found in a study of T cells expressing NK-cell markers. Whole-study context: TCR beta repertoires came from sorted CD3+CD56+NKG2C+, CD3+CD56+NKG2C- and CD3+CD56-NKG2C+ T cells. Serological testing identified seven of the eight sequenced donors as HCMV-seropositive and one as seronegative. Overall study findings and caveats: In roughly six donors, dominant NKG2C+ clonotypes were about 1.0-7.0% of CD8+ T cells.

The germline V gene has CDR1 MGHDK and CDR2 SYGVNS. The CDR3 contains 14 residues. Points on this clonotype: Its target is not known.

The cDNA for TCR beta came from 5'RACE template switching with UMIs. TCRdb re-called the 5' RACE reads and catalogs CDR3 proteins one per entry, DNA excluded. This sample's table has roughly 420,000 distinct CDR3 sequences. The chain recombines TRBV25-1 with TRBJ1-2; absent DNA, TCRdb's TRBD1 call cannot be checked. Sequenced material: blood T cells: a sorted CD56 or NKG2C T cell subset, CD4+ or CD8+ T cells, or bulk PBMC T cells (not recorded which). The source is a woman aged 18 to 75 in good health. This chain's CDR3 is CASSGTRGDYGYTF.